This T cell receptor (beta chain) emerged from a study of blood T cell repertoires in COVID-19. Authors' analysis steps: Estimation of nucleated cell counts was performed using reference gene primer amplification. Profiling relied on immunoSEQ multiplex PCR, and the TCRdb table lists in-frame clones only, not all of them. The V and J calls and clone size come from that table; D and trimming were worked out from the DNA. The sample includes about 270,000 clones, roughly nine tenths of them seen just once. Participants were placed into cohorts based on the clinical history they reported. This TCR came from a woman aged 18-30 years who had recovered from COVID-19. The sequencing sample was made of PBMCs or T cells enriched from blood (not recorded which).

CDR3 bases: TGTGCCACCAGCAGAGATGCGGGTAGGGGCAATCAGCCCCAGCATTTT. Translated, it gives CATSRDAGRGNQPQHF. The chain combines TRBV15 with TRBJ1-5, with D uncertain. Per the germline V gene, CDR1 is LNHNV and CDR2 is YYDKDF (reference sequence). The CDR3 is made up of 16 amino acids. V lost 0 bases, J lost 2 bases, and 11 bases lay in between.